Included here is one T cell receptor beta chain sequence, with context. The target antigen is unknown. The CDR3 spans 14 residues. After removal of 3 bases from V and 5 bases from J, the junction contained 6 bases not matched to a gene. Germline values: CDR1 SEHNR, CDR2 FQNEAQ (reference sequence). Patients with chemo-refractory metastatic non-small-cell lung cancer received focal radiation plus CTLA-4 blockade with ipilimumab. The data originate from a study of radiotherapy plus CTLA-4 blockade in lung cancer. The wider study: In less than 20% of patients, objective responses were seen; 31% had disease control. Notes on the study in general: Early blood T cell clone dynamics, with interferon-beta, were reported to best predict response.

Profiled with immunoSEQ multiplex PCR; TCRdb holds only in-frame clones, not every one. The sample lists some 37,000 clones, over 60% occurring once. This chain connects TRBV7-9 to TRBJ2-5, with 7 bases lining up with TRBD1. The clonotype was recovered from a human donor with non-small cell lung cancer who had stable disease on radiotherapy plus ipilimumab. Sequences were derived from peripheral blood, sampled from a patient treated with radiotherapy plus ipilimumab. CDR3 nucleotide sequence: TGTGCCAGCAGCTTTGAGGGCAGGGGGGAGACCCAGTACTTC. This translates into CASSFEGRGETQYF.